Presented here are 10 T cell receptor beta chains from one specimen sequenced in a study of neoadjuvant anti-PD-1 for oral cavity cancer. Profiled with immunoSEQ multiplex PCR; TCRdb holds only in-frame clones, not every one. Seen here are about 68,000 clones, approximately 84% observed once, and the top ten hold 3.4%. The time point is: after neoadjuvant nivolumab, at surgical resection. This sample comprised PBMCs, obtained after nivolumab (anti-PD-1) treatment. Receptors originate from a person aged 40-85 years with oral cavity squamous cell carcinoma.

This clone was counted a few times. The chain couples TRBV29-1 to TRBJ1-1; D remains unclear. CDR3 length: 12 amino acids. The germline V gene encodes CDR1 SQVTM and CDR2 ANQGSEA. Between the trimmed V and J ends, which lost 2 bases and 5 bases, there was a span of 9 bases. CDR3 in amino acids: CSVERAETEAFF. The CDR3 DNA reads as TGCAGCGTTGAACGGGCAGAAACTGAAGCTTTCTTT.

CDR3 sequence: CTSSQGTGGPNYEQYF. CDR3 DNA: TGCACCAGCAGCCAGGGTACAGGGGGGCCTAACTACGAGCAGTACTTC. This sequence joins TRBV1 and TRBJ2-7; the DNA was not used to check the table's D call, TRBD1. TRBV1 counts as a pseudogene. The CDR3 covers 16 residues.

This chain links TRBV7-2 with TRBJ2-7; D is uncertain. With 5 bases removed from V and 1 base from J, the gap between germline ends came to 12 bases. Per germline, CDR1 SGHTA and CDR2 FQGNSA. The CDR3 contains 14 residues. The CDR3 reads CASSPWTASYEQYF. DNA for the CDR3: TGTGCCAGCAGCCCCTGGACGGCTTCCTACGAGCAGTACTTC.

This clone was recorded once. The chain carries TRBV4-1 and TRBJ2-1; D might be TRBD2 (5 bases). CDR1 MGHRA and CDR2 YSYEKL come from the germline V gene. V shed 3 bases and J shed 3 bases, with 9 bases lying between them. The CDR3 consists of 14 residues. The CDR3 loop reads CASSHQLGYNEQFF. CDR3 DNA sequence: TGCGCCAGCAGCCACCAACTAGGCTACAATGAGCAGTTCTTC.

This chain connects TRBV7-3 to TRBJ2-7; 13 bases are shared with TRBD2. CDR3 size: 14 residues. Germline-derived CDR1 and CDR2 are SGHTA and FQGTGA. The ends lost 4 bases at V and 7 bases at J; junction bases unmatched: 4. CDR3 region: CASSSGLAGVEQYF. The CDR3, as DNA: TGTGCCAGCAGCTCCGGACTAGCGGGAGTTGAGCAGTACTTC.

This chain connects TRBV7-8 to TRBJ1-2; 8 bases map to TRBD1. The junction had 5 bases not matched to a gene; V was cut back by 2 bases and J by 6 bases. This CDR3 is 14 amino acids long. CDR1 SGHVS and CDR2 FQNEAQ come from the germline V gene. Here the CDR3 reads CASSLSEQGDGYTF. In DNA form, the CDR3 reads TGTGCCAGCAGCTTAAGCGAACAGGGGGATGGCTACACCTTC.

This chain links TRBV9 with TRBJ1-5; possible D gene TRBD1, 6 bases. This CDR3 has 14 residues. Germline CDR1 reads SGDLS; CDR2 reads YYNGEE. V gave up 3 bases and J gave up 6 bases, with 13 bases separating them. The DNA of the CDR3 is TGTGCCAGCAGCGAGGACAGCTCGGGTCAGCCCCAGCATTTT. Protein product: CASSEDSSGQPQHF.

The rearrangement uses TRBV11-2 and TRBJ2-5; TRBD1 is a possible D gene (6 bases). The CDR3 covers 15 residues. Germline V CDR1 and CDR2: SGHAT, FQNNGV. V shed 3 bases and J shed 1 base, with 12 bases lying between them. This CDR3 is CASSLVAGVQETQYF. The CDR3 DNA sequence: TGTGCCAGCAGCTTGGTGGCAGGGGTCCAAGAGACCCAGTACTTC.

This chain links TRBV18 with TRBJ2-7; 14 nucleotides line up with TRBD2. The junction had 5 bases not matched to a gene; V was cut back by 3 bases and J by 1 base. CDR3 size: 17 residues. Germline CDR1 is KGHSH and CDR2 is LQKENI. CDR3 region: CASSPGLAGVGSYEQYF. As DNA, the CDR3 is TGTGCCAGCTCACCGGGACTAGCGGGAGTCGGTTCCTACGAGCAGTACTTC.

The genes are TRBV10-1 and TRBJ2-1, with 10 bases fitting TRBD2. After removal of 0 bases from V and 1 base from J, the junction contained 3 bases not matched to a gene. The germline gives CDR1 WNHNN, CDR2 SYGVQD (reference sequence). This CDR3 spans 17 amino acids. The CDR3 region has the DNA TGCGCCAGCAGTGAGTCTGGAGCGGGAGGGTCCTACAATGAGCAGTTCTTC. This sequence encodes CASSESGAGGSYNEQFF.